This is a list of T cell receptor beta chains from one sample in a study of blood T cell repertoires in COVID-19. Measured with immunoSEQ multiplex PCR; TCRdb has only the in-frame clones, and not every one. The table lists about 200,000 clones, approximately 82% of them singletons. Sequencing was performed on peripheral blood. These receptors were collected from a human donor in a cohort sampled during active COVID-19. Each CDR3 is given with its conserved first and last residue. Each record gives: J gene, D gene, clone size, V gene, CDR3 DNA, CDR3 protein. D genes are given only for firm matches. Only some rows state a clone size, as once, few, many or a class for expanded clones.

J: TRBJ1-2; D: -; size: -; V: TRBV2; DNA: TGTGCCAGCAGTCCGGACCGGGAGTATGGCTACACCTTC; CDR3: CASSPDREYGYTF
J: TRBJ2-7; D: -; size: once; V: TRBV28; DNA: TGTGCCAGCAGTGCCCCGGACAGACTTTACGAGCAGTACTTC; CDR3: CASSAPDRLYEQYF
J: TRBJ1-1; D: -; size: -; V: TRBV30; DNA: TGTGCCTGGAGCCATGCCACAGGGAACACTGAAGCTTTCTTT; CDR3: CAWSHATGNTEAFF
J: TRBJ2-5; D: -; size: -; V: TRBV7-2; DNA: TGTGCCAGCAGCTTTACCGGTATGCAAGAGACCCAGTACTTC; CDR3: CASSFTGMQETQYF
J: TRBJ2-4; D: -; size: -; V: TRBV28; DNA: TGTGCCAGCAGGGCGGTCGGGCAGGGACTAGCCAAAAACATTCAGTACTTC; CDR3: CASRAVGQGLAKNIQYF
J: TRBJ2-1; D: -; size: few; V: TRBV2; DNA: TGTGCCAGCAGTTCTAAGGGACTCACGGGCGATGAGCAGTTCTTC; CDR3: CASSSKGLTGDEQFF
J: TRBJ2-5; D: TRBD2; size: -; V: TRBV18; DNA: TGTGCCAGCTCACCACCGAGCGGGGGCGGGGAGACCCAGTACTTC; CDR3: CASSPPSGGGETQYF
J: TRBJ1-1; D: TRBD1; size: -; V: TRBV28; DNA: TGTGCCAGCATCCAGGACAGGGCCTCATGGTTCCACATCGGCGGCACTGAAGCTTTCTTT; CDR3: CASIQDRASWFHIGGTEAFF
J: TRBJ2-1; D: -; size: -; V: TRBV15; DNA: TGTGCCACCAGCAGAGATCTGGCAGCGGAAGAAGAGACCTACAATGAGCAGTTCTTC; CDR3: CATSRDLAAEEETYNEQFF
J: TRBJ2-7; D: TRBD2; size: -; V: TRBV7-8; DNA: TGTGCCAGCAGCTTAGCGGCTAGCGGGAGCGAGCAGTACTTC; CDR3: CASSLAASGSEQYF
J: TRBJ2-3; D: TRBD1; size: -; V: TRBV24-1; DNA: TGTGCCACCAGTGCCCCACCGGGACAGGGCACAGATACGCAGTATTTT; CDR3: CATSAPPGQGTDTQYF
J: TRBJ2-2; D: -; size: -; V: TRBV11-2; DNA: TGTGCCACCCCTCACGCGACAGTGACGAACACCGGGGAGCTGTTTTTT; CDR3: CATPHATVTNTGELFF
J: TRBJ2-5; D: -; size: -; V: TRBV7-2; DNA: TGTGCCAGCAGCTCCGCGGGAAGAGGGGAGACCCAGTACTTC; CDR3: CASSSAGRGETQYF
J: TRBJ2-7; D: TRBD1; size: -; V: TRBV9; DNA: TGTGCCAGCAGCGTCGGACAGGGAACCTACGAGCAGTACTTC; CDR3: CASSVGQGTYEQYF
J: TRBJ2-2; D: TRBD2; size: -; V: TRBV4-1; DNA: TGCGCCAGCAGTCACGCAGCGGGAGGGACCAGAACCGGGGAGCTGTTTTTT; CDR3: CASSHAAGGTRTGELFF
J: TRBJ2-7; D: -; size: -; V: TRBV21-1; DNA: TGTGCCACCCCAAGACCGGGACAGACAAAAGCCGATTCCTACGAGCAGTACTTC; CDR3: CATPRPGQTKADSYEQYF
J: TRBJ2-2; D: TRBD2; size: -; V: TRBV28; DNA: TGTGCCAGCAGTTTTGAGATTCTAGTGTGGCGGGAGTCCGCGGCCGGGGAGCTGTTTTTT; CDR3: CASSFEILVWRESAAGELFF
J: TRBJ2-1; D: -; size: -; V: TRBV5-4; DNA: TGTGCCAGCCATCACCTCGAGGATGAGCAGTTCTTC; CDR3: CASHHLEDEQFF
J: TRBJ1-2; D: -; size: -; V: TRBV28; DNA: TGTGCCAGCAGGGAACAGGGTAGGGTCTATGGCTACACCTTC; CDR3: CASREQGRVYGYTF
J: TRBJ1-5; D: -; size: -; V: TRBV15; DNA: TGTGCCACCAAAGGGACACTTTATAGCAATCAGCCCCAGCATTTT; CDR3: CATKGTLYSNQPQHF
J: TRBJ2-7; D: TRBD2; size: many; V: TRBV2; DNA: TGTGCCAGCAGGGACCGGGAGGCCTACGAGCAGTACTTC; CDR3: CASRDREAYEQYF
J: TRBJ2-7; D: TRBD2; size: few; V: TRBV28; DNA: TGTGCCAGCAGTCCATACCCCCTAGCGGGGGTCAGCTCCTACGAGCAGTACTTC; CDR3: CASSPYPLAGVSSYEQYF
J: TRBJ2-7; D: TRBD1; size: -; V: TRBV19; DNA: TGTGCCAGTAGCAAATATTGGGACAGGGGCTACGAGCAGTACTTC; CDR3: CASSKYWDRGYEQYF